These 14 T cell receptor beta chains came from one sample sequenced in a study of T cells in narcolepsy. Sequencing was performed with immunoSEQ multiplex PCR; in TCRdb, only in-frame clones are kept and a portion is missing. The sample consists of about 15,000 clones, 85% of them appearing once. The sequenced sample consisted of memory (CD45RA-) CD4+ T cells from blood. These receptors were taken from a human donor in good health.

The V call is TRBV5-1, the J call TRBJ2-1; 8 nucleotides agree with TRBD2. Germline CDR1 and CDR2: SGHRS and YFSETQ. This CDR3 is 14 amino acids long. V gave up 7 bases and J gave up 5 bases; unmatched junction bases: 8. The CDR3 sequence is CASRFSGRDNEQFF. The DNA for the CDR3 is TGCGCCAGCCGATTCAGCGGGAGAGACAATGAGCAGTTCTTC. Full variable domain (remainder filled in from reference TRBV5-1 and TRBJ2-1): KAGVTQTPRYLIKTRGQQVTLSCSPISGHRSVSWYQQTPGQGLQFLFEYFSETQRNKGNFPGRFSGRQFSNSRSEMNVSTLELGDSALYLCASRFSGRDNEQFFGPGTRLTVL.

The CDR3 region has the DNA TGTGCCATCAGTGAGCGGGTGAACACTGAAGCTTTCTTT. As protein: CAISERVNTEAFF. This chain connects TRBV10-3 to TRBJ1-1; no clear D gene. Germline assignment: CDR1 ENHRY and CDR2 SYGVKD. The length of the CDR3 is 13 residues. The V gene lost 2 bases and the J gene lost 0 bases, with 4 bases spanning the gap.

The V gene is TRBV7-3, the J gene TRBJ2-7, with TRBD1 matching 8 bases. V shed 7 bases and J 6 bases; nucleotides not matched to a gene: 8. Germline CDR1 and CDR2: SGHTA and FQGTGA. This CDR3 has 13 residues. This chain's CDR3 is CASKPGQGAEQYF. The CDR3 DNA sequence: TGTGCCAGCAAACCAGGGCAGGGGGCCGAGCAGTACTTC.

J is TRBJ2-7 and V is TRBV19; 7 bases align to TRBD2. Germline V gene sequence: CDR1 LNHDA, CDR2 SQIVND (reference sequence). The CDR3 has 14 amino acids. Losses at the gene ends were 3 bases for V and 4 bases for J; bases not matched to a gene: 6. In DNA, the CDR3 is TGTGCCAGTAGTATTCGGGCTAGCGGATACGAGCAGTACTTC. The encoded protein is CASSIRASGYEQYF.

The chain combines TRBV4-3 with TRBJ1-2; D not resolved. CDR3 length equals 13 residues. CDR1 is LGHNA, CDR2 YSLEER, per germline. Trimming removed 1 base from V and 4 bases from J, with 7 bases in between. The CDR3 loop is CASSQAGSYGYTF. Here the CDR3 DNA reads TGCGCCAGCAGCCAAGCGGGGAGCTATGGCTACACCTTC.

The chain couples TRBV19 to TRBJ1-2; D remains unclear. Germline assignment: CDR1 LNHDA and CDR2 SQIVND (reference sequence). Deletions cut 6 bases from V and 8 bases from J, with 13 bases between. This CDR3 comprises 12 residues. This CDR3 reads CASSSPPRGYTF. CDR3 in DNA: TGTGCCAGTAGCTCCCCCCCTCGGGGCTACACCTTC.

CDR3 sequence (DNA): TGCAGCGCCCGGACAGGTTCGGGCACTGAAGCTTTCTTT. Translation gives CSARTGSGTEAFF. J is TRBJ1-1 and V is TRBV29-1, with 7 bases that match TRBD1. Trimming took 7 bases from V and 4 from J; bases not matched to a gene: 9. CDR3 size: 13 residues. The germline V gene encodes CDR1 SQVTM and CDR2 ANQGSEA.

The chain uses TRBV5-1 and TRBJ1-1; 9 bases are shared with TRBD1. Germline V gene data show CDR1 as SGHRS and CDR2 as YFSETQ. The CDR3 is 16 residues long. Losses at the gene ends were 3 bases for V and 0 bases for J; bases not matched to a gene: 6. The CDR3 is CASSWGTGSVNTEAFF. CDR3 bases: TGCGCCAGCAGCTGGGGGACAGGGTCAGTGAACACTGAAGCTTTCTTT.

The chain uses TRBV7-2 and TRBJ1-2; D remains ambiguous. Germline V gene data show CDR1 as SGHTA and CDR2 as FQGNSA. Trimming removed 5 bases from V and 8 bases from J, with 21 bases in between. This CDR3 is 15 amino acids long. The CDR3 DNA sequence: TGTGCCAGCAGCCCCGACCGACCCCCCTTGGGGGGCTACACCTTC. The encoded protein is CASSPDRPPLGGYTF.

The CDR3 spells CASSFTLRGAPPSWPQHF. CDR3 coding DNA: TGTGCCAGTAGTTTCACCCTTCGGGGGGCGCCCCCTTCGTGGCCCCAGCATTTT. The chain has TRBV19 and TRBJ1-5; tentative D call: TRBD1 (6 bases). The V end lost 5 bases, the J end lost 9 bases, and 29 bases lay between the germline ends. This CDR3 is 18 amino acids long. Germline V gene lookup returns CDR1 LNHDA and CDR2 SQIVND (reference sequence).

This clone came up once. V usage is TRBV2 and J usage is TRBJ2-7, with TRBD1 matching over 10 bases. Germline V gene data show CDR1 as SNHLY and CDR2 as FYNNEI. J gave up 3 bases and V 4 bases, and 0 bases lay outside the gene matches. The CDR3 has 13 residues. The CDR3 DNA reads as TGTGCCAGCAGTGGGACAGGGGGCTACGAGCAGTACTTC. Its translation is CASSGTGGYEQYF. Based on the CDR3 plus reference TRBV2 and TRBJ2-7, the full variable domain is EPEVTQTPSHQVTQMGQEVILRCVPISNHLYFYWYRQILGQKVEFLVSFYNNEISEKSEIFDDQFSVERPDGSNFTLKIRSTKLEDSAMYFCASSGTGGYEQYFGPGTRLTVT.

The count of this clone is one. V and J are TRBV2 and TRBJ2-4, with 8 bases identical to TRBD1. Losses at the gene ends were 6 bases for V and 4 bases for J; bases not matched to a gene: 5. The CDR3 loop spans 14 amino acids. CDR1 SNHLY and CDR2 FYNNEI come from the germline V gene. The CDR3 loop is CASRADRVKNIQYF. CDR3 nucleotide sequence: TGTGCCAGCAGAGCGGACAGGGTTAAAAACATTCAGTACTTC.

This clone showed up just a few times. The chain links TRBV5-1 to TRBJ1-6; no clear D. The CDR3 spans 16 residues. Germline CDR1 and CDR2: SGHRS and YFSETQ. Trimming removed 2 bases at V and 7 bases at J, with 16 bases between. CDR3 in amino acids: CASSFFTALGNSPLHF. The CDR3, as DNA: TGCGCCAGCAGCTTTTTCACGGCCCTAGGGAATTCACCCCTCCACTTT. Together with reference TRBV5-1 and TRBJ1-6, the CDR3 gives the full variable domain: KAGVTQTPRYLIKTRGQQVTLSCSPISGHRSVSWYQQTPGQGLQFLFEYFSETQRNKGNFPGRFSGRQFSNSRSEMNVSTLELGDSALYLCASSFFTALGNSPLHFGNGTRLTVT.

V usage is TRBV7-2 and J usage is TRBJ1-3, with D maybe TRBD1 (5 bases). The length of the CDR3 is 15 residues. Germline assignment: CDR1 SGHTA and CDR2 FQGNSA. Between the trimmed V and J ends, which lost 6 bases and 0 bases, there was a span of 12 bases. Here the CDR3 reads CASSHDSFSGNTIYF. The CDR3 coding sequence is TGTGCCAGCAGTCACGACAGTTTCTCTGGAAACACCATATATTTT.